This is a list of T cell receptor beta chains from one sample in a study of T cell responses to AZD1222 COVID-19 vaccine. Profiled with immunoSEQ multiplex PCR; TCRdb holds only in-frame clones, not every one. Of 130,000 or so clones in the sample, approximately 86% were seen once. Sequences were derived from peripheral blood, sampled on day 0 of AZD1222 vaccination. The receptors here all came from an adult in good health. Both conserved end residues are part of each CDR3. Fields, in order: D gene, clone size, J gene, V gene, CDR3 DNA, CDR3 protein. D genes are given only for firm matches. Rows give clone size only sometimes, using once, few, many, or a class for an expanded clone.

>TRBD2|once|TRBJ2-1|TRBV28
TGTGCCAGCAGTTTTAGCGGGAGTGGGTCCTACAATGAGCAGTTCTTC
CASSFSGSGSYNEQFF
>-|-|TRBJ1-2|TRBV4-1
TGCGCCAGCAGCCTGGTGTCGTGGCAGGGTAACTATGGCTACACCTTC
CASSLVSWQGNYGYTF
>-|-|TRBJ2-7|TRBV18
TGTGCCAGCTCACCACCGGTAGGGGCAGCCGAGCAGTACTTC
CASSPPVGAAEQYF
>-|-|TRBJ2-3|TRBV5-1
TGCGCCAGCAGCTTGGTCACCTTAGAGACTAGCACAGATACGCAGTATTTT
CASSLVTLETSTDTQYF
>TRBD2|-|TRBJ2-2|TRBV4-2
TGTGCCAGCACACTAGCGGCCTGGGACACCGGGGAGCTGTTTTTT
CASTLAAWDTGELFF
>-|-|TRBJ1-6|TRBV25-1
TGTGCCAGCAGTGGATCGACGGACGCCTGGGTTCTCTCACCCCTCCACTTT
CASSGSTDAWVLSPLHF
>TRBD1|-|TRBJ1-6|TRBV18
TGTGCCAGCTCACGACGGACAGGGGCTAATTCACCCCTCCACTTT
CASSRRTGANSPLHF
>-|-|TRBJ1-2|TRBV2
TGTGCCAGCCGGGGACGACAGGACATCTATGGCTACACCTTC
CASRGRQDIYGYTF
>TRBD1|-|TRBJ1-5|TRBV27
TGTGCCAGCAGTTTCGCGGGACAGACTATCGGTGGCAATCAGCCCCAGCATTTT
CASSFAGQTIGGNQPQHF
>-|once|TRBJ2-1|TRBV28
TGTGCCAGCAGTTTAGTCGGGGTCTGGTACGGTGAGCAGTTCTTC
CASSLVGVWYGEQFF
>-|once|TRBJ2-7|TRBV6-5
TGTGCCAGCACCTTTAGGGGCCAGAGCTCCTACGAGCAGTACTTC
CASTFRGQSSYEQYF
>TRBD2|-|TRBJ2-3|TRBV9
TGTGCCAGCAGCCCCCAGAACGGGCTAGCGGGGGAAGCTAGCACAGATACGCAGTATTTT
CASSPQNGLAGEASTDTQYF
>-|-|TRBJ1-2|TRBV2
TGTGCCAGCATGGGCAGGGAGTTGGGCTACACCTTC
CASMGRELGYTF
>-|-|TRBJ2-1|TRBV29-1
TGCAGCGTTCCGAGTGGAGGGAATGAGCAGTTCTTC
CSVPSGGNEQFF
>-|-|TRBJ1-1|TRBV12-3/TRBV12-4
TGTGCCAGCAGTTTATTCGATAGCACTGAAGCTTTCTTT
CASSLFDSTEAFF
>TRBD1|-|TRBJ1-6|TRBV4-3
TGCGCCAGCAGCCAATGGACAGGGGTTAATTCACCCCTCCACTTT
CASSQWTGVNSPLHF
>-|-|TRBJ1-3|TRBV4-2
TGTGCCAGCAGCCAAGCGACGACAATGTATGGAAACACCATATATTTT
CASSQATTMYGNTIYF
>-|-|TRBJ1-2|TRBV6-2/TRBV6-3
TGTGCCAGCAGTGACTATGGCTACACCTTC
CASSDYGYTF
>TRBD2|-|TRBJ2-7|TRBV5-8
TGTGCCAGCAGCCACGGGACTAGCGGGTACGAGCAGTACTTC
CASSHGTSGYEQYF
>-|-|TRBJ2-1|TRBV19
TGTGCCAGTAGCCACCGAGGAGATGAGCAGTTCTTC
CASSHRGDEQFF
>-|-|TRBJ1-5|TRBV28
TGTGCCAGCAGTCTCGAGGACAATCAGCCCCAGCATTTT
CASSLEDNQPQHF
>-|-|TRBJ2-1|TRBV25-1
TGTGCCAGCAGTGAAGGGAGGAGGGTGGGACTCTACAATGAGCAGTTCTTC
CASSEGRRVGLYNEQFF
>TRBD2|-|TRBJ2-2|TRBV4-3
TGCGCCAGCAGCCAAGGGGCTAGCGGGGGCGTTGGGACCGGGGAGCTGTTTTTT
CASSQGASGGVGTGELFF
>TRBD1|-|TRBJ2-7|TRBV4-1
TGCGCCAGCAGCCAGCGTTCGGGACAGGGAGTTCCCTACGAGCAGTACTTC
CASSQRSGQGVPYEQYF
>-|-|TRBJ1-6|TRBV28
TGTGCCAGCAGTTTAAGCCTGAGCTCCTATAATTCACCCCTCCACTTT
CASSLSLSSYNSPLHF
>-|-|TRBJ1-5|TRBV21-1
TGTGCCAGCAGCAAACCCGGGACAGTGACCAATCAGCCCCAGCATTTT
CASSKPGTVTNQPQHF
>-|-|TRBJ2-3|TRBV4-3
TGCGCCAGCAGCCAAGATCTTGGCGGGGGCACAGATACGCAGTATTTT
CASSQDLGGGTDTQYF
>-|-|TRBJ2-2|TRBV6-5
TGTGCCAGCAGTTACTCGGGGGCCGCCGGGGAGCTGTTTTTT
CASSYSGAAGELFF
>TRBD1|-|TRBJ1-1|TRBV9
TGTGCCAGCACCGAGGGGGCTCTGAACACTGAAGCTTTCTTT
CASTEGALNTEAFF
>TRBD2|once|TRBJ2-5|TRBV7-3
TGTGCCAGCAGCCTAACCCCTCTCAGTGGGACTAGCGGACAACAAGAGACCCAGTACTTC
CASSLTPLSGTSGQQETQYF
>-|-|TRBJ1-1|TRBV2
TGTGCCAGCAGATACTCCGATCCGAACACTGAAGCTTTCTTT
CASRYSDPNTEAFF
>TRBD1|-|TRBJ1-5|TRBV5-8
TGTGCCAGCAGCTTGGGACAGGGCGGCAATCAGCCCCAGCATTTT
CASSLGQGGNQPQHF
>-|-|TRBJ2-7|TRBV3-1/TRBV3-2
TGTGCCAGCAGCCGGGGCTACGAGCAGTACTTC
CASSRGYEQYF
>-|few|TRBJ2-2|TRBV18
TGTGCCAGCTCACCGGCGAACACCGGGGAGCTGTTTTTT
CASSPANTGELFF
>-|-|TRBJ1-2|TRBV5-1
TGCGCCGTCAGCGGGGGCGCAGGCTATGGCTACACCTTC
CAVSGGAGYGYTF
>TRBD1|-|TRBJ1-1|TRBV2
TGTGCCAGCAAACTGGGACAGTCTATAGCTGAAGCTTTCTTT
CASKLGQSIAEAFF
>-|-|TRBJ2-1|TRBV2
TGTGCCAGCAATCTTGGGGGTGAGCAGTTCTTC
CASNLGGEQFF
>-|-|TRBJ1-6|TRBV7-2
TGTGCCAGCAGCGGAACGGAGGGGGGGTTCTATAATTCACCCCTCCACTTT
CASSGTEGGFYNSPLHF
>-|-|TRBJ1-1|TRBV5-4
TGTGCCAGCAGCTTTGGAACGACGAACACTGAAGCTTTCTTT
CASSFGTTNTEAFF
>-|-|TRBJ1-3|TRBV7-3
TGTGCCAGCAGTATCCCGGGAAACACCATATATTTT
CASSIPGNTIYF
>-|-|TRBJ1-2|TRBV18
TGTGCCAGCTCACCACGGACAGCGGATGGCTACACCTTC
CASSPRTADGYTF
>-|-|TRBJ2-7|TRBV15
TGTGCCACCAGCAGAGATGGGGGAACCTACGAGCAGTACTTC
CATSRDGGTYEQYF
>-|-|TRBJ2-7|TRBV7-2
TGTGCCAGCAGCCTCGACGGGGGTAGCGCTGTCTACGAGCAGTACTTC
CASSLDGGSAVYEQYF
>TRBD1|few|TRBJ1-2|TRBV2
TGTGCCGGGAGGGGGACAGGGAACTATGGCTACACCTTC
CAGRGTGNYGYTF
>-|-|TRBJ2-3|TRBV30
TGTGCCTGGAGCCCAGGGGCCAGATCCACAGATACGCAGTATTTT
CAWSPGARSTDTQYF
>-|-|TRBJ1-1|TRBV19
TGTGCCAGTAGTATCCTCAGCGGCACTGAAGCTTTCTTT
CASSILSGTEAFF
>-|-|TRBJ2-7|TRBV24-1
TGTGCCACCAGTGACCCCCGAAAGAGGCACGAGCAGTACTTC
CATSDPRKRHEQYF
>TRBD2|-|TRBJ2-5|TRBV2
TGTGCCAGCAGTGGACTAGCGGGCGGTCTTTACCAAGAGACCCAGTACTTC
CASSGLAGGLYQETQYF
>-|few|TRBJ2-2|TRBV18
TGTGCCAGCTCACCGGCAGGATCGAACACCGGGGAGCTGTTTTTT
CASSPAGSNTGELFF
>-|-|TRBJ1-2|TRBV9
TGTGCCAGCAGCGTCGGGACCGCTAACTATGGCTACACCTTC
CASSVGTANYGYTF
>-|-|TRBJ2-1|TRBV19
TGTGCCAGTAGTATAGTGAGTGTGGACAATGAGCAGTTCTTC
CASSIVSVDNEQFF
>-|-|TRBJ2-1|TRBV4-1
TGCGCCAGCAGCCAAAGGAACAATGAGCAGTTCTTC
CASSQRNNEQFF
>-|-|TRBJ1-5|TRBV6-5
TGTGCCAGCAAGATGGGCAACCGGCCCAATCAGCCCCAGCATTTT
CASKMGNRPNQPQHF
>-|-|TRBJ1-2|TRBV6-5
TGTGCCAGCAGTTCCGTGGAGGACGGCTATGGCTACACCTTC
CASSSVEDGYGYTF
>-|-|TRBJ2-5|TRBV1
TGCACCAGCAGCCCGCGACTAGGGGAGACCCAGTACTTC
CTSSPRLGETQYF